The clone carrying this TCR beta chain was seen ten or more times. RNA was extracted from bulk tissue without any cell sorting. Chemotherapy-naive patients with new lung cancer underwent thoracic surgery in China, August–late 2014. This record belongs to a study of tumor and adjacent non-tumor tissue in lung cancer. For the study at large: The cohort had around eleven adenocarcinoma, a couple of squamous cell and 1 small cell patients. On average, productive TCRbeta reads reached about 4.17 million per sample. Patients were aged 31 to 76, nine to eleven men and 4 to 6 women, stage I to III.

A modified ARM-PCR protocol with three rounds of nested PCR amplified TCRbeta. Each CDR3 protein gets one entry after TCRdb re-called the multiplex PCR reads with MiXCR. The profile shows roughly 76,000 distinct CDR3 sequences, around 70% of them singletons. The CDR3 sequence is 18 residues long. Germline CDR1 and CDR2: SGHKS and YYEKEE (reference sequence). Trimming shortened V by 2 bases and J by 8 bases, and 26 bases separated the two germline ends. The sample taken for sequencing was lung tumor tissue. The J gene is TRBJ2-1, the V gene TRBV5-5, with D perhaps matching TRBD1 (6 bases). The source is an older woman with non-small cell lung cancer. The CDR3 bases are TGTGCCAGCAGCTTCCCCTACTTCAGGGGTGGGTCGAACGATGAGCAGTTCTTC. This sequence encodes CASSFPYFRGGSNDEQFF.